The sample holds a few counts of the clone carrying this T cell receptor (beta chain). This specimen comes from a study of technical replicates of blood from a handful of donors. Here immunoSEQ multiplex PCR was the method, and the copy in TCRdb shows in-frame clones only, minus some. The sample contains tens of thousands of clones, roughly 96% of which appear only once. Germline-derived CDR1 and CDR2 are SNHLY and FYNNEI. The germline V and J ends were trimmed by 8 bases and 7 bases, with 12 bases remaining between them. The CDR3 has 13 residues. This TCR derives from a human donor in good health. The material sequenced was T cells isolated from PBMCs. The chain uses TRBV2 and TRBJ1-6, with a weak D call TRBD1 (5 bases). The CDR3 DNA reads as TGTGCCAGCGGTGGGGCGTGGAATTCACCCCTCCACTTT. Its protein product is CASGGAWNSPLHF.